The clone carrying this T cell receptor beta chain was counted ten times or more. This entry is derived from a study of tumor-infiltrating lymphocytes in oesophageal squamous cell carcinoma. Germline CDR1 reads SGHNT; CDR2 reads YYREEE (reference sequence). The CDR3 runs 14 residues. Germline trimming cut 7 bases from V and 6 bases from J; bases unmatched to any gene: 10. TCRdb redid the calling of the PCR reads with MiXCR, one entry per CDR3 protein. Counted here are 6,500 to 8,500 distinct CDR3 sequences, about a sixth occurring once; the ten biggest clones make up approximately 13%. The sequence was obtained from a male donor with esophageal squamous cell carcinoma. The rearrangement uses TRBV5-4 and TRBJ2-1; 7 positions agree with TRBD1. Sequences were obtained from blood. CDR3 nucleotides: TGTGCCAGCGGAGAGGGGGCGCAGGGCAATGAGCAGTTCTTC. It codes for CASGEGAQGNEQFF.